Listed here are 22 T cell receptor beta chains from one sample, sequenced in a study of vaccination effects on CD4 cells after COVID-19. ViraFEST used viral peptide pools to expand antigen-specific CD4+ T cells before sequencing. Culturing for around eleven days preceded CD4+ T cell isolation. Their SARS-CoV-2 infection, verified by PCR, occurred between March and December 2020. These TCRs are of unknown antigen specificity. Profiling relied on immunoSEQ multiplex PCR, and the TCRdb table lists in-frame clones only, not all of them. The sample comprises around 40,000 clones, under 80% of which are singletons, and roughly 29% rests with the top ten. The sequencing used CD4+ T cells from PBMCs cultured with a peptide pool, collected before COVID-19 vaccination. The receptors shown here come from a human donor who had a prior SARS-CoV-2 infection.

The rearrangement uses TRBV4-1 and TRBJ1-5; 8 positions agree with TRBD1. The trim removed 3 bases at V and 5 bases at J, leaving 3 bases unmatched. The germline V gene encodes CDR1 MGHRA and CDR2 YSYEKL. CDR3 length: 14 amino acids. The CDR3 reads CASSHGQGDQPQHF. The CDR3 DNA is TGCGCCAGCAGCCATGGACAGGGAGATCAGCCCCAGCATTTT.

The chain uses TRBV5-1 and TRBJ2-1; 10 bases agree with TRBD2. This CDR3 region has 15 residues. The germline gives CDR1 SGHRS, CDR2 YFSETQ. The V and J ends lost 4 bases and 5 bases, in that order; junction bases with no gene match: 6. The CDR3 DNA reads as TGCGCCAGCAGCCCTCGGACTAGCGGTAACAATGAGCAGTTCTTC. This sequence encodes CASSPRTSGNNEQFF.

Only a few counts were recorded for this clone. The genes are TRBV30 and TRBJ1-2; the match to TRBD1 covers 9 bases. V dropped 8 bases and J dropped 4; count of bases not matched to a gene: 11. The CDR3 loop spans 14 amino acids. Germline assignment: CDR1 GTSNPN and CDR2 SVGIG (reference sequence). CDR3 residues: CAQSRTGASYGYTF. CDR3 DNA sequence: TGTGCCCAATCTCGGACAGGGGCGAGCTATGGCTACACCTTC.

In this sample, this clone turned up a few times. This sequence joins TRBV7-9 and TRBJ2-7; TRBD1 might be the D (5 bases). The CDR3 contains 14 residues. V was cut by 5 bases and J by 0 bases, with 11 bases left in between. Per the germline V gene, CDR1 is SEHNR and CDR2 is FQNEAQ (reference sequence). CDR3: CASSPQGVSYEQYF. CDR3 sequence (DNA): TGTGCCAGCAGCCCGCAAGGGGTCTCCTACGAGCAGTACTTC.

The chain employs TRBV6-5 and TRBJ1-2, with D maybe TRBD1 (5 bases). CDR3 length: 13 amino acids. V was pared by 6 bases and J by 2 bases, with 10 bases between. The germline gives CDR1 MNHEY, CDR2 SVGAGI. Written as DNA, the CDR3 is TGTGCCAGCAGGGCGACAGTAAACTATGGCTACACCTTC. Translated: CASRATVNYGYTF.

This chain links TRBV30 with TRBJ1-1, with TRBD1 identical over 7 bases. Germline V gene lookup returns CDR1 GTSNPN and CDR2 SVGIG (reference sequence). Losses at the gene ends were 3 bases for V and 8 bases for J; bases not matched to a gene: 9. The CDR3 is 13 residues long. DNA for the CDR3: TGTGCCTGGAGGGCTACAGGGGCCCGCGAAGCTTTCTTT. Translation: CAWRATGAREAFF.

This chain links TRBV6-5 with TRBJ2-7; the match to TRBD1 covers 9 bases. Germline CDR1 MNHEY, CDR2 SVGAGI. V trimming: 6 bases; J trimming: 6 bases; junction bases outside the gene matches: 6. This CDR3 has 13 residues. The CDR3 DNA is TGTGCCAGCAGCGGGACAGGGATTGGCGAGCAGTACTTC. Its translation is CASSGTGIGEQYF.

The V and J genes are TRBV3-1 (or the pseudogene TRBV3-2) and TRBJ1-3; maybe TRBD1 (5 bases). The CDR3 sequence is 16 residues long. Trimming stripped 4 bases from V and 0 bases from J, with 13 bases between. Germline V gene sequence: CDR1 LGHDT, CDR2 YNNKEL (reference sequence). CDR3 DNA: TGTGCCAGCAGCCCCGGGACGGACTACTCTGGAAACACCATATATTTT. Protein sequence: CASSPGTDYSGNTIYF.

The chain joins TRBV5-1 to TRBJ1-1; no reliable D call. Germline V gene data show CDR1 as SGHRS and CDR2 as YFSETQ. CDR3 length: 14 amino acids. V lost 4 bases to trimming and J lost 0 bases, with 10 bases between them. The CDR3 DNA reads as TGCGCCAGCAGCCAAAGGGATTTGAACACTGAAGCTTTCTTT. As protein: CASSQRDLNTEAFF.

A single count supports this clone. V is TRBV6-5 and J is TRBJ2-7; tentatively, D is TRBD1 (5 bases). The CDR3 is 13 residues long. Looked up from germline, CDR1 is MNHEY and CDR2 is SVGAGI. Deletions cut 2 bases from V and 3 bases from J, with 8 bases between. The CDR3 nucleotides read TGTGCCAGCAGTTACACAGGCGGCTACGAGCAGTACTTC. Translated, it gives CASSYTGGYEQYF.

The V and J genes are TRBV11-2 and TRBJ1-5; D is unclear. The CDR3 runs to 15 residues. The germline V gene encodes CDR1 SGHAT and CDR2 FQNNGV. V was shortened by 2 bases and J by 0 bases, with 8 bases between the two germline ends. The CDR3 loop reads CASSLYGYSNQPQHF. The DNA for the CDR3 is TGTGCCAGCAGCTTATATGGGTATAGCAATCAGCCCCAGCATTTT.

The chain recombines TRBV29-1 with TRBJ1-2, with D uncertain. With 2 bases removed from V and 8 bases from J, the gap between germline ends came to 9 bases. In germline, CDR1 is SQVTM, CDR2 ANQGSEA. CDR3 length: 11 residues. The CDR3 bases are TGCAGCGTTGAATCTACCCTCGGCTACACCTTC. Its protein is CSVESTLGYTF.

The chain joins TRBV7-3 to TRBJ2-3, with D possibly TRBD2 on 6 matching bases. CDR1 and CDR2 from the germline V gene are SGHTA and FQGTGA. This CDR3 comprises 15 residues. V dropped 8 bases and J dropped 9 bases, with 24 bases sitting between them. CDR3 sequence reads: CASEETGEQGGTQYF. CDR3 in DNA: TGTGCCAGCGAAGAGACGGGGGAGCAGGGAGGAACGCAGTATTTT.

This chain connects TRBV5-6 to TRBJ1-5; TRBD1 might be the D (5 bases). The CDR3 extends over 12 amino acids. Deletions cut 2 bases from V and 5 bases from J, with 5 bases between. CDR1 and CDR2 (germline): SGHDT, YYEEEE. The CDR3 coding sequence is TGTGCCAGCAGCTTAGGGGATCAGCCCCAGCATTTT. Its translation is CASSLGDQPQHF.

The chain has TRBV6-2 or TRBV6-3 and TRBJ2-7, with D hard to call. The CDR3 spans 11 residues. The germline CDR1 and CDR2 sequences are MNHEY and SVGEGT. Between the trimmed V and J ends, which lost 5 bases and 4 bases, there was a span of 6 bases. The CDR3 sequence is CASSQLYEQYF. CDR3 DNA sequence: TGTGCCAGCAGTCAGTTGTACGAGCAGTACTTC.

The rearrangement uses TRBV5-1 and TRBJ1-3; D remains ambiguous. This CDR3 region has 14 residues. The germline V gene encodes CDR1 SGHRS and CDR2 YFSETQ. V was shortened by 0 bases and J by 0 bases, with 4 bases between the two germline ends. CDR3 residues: CASSLGASGNTIYF. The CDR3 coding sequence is TGCGCCAGCAGCTTGGGTGCCTCTGGAAACACCATATATTTT.

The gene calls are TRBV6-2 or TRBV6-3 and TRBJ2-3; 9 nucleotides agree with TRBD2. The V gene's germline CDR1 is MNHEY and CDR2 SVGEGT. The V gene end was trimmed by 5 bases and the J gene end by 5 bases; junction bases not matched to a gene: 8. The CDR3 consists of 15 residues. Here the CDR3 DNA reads TGTGCCAGCAGTCGAAGGCGGGAGGGCCAAGATACGCAGTATTTT. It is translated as CASSRRREGQDTQYF.

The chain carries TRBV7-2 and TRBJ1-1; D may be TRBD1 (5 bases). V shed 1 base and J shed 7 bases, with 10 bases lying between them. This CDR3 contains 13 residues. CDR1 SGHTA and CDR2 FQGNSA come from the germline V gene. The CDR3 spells CASSLETDIEAFF. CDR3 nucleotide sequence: TGTGCCAGCAGCTTAGAGACAGACATTGAAGCTTTCTTT.

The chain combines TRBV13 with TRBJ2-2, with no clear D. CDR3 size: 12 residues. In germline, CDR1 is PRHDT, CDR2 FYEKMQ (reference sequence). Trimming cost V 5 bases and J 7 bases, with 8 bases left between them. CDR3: CASSVGVGELFF. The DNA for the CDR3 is TGTGCCAGCAGCGTTGGGGTCGGGGAGCTGTTTTTT.

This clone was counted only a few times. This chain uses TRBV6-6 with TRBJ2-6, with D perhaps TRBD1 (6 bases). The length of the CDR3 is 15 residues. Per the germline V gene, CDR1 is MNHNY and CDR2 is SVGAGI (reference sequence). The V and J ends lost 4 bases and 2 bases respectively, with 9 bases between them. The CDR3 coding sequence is TGTGCCAGCAGTTCGTCAGGGGCTGGGGCCAACGTCCTGACTTTC. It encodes CASSSSGAGANVLTF.

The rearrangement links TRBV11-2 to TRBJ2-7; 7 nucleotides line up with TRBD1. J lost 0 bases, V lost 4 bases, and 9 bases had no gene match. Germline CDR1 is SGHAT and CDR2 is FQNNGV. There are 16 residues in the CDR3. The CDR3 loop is CASSSDNRGSSYEQYF. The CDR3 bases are TGTGCCAGCAGCTCGGACAACAGGGGAAGCTCCTACGAGCAGTACTTC.

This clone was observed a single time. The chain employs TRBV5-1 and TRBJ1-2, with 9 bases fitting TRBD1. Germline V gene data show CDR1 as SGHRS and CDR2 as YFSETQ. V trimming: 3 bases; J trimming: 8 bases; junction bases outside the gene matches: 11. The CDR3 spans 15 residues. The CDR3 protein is CASSYRDRGGRGYTF. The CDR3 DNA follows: TGCGCCAGCAGCTACCGAGACAGGGGGGGTCGAGGCTACACCTTC. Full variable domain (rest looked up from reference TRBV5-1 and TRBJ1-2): KAGVTQTPRYLIKTRGQQVTLSCSPISGHRSVSWYQQTPGQGLQFLFEYFSETQRNKGNFPGRFSGRQFSNSRSEMNVSTLELGDSALYLCASSYRDRGGRGYTFGSGTRLTVV.